Here is one T cell receptor beta chain with its context. This entry belongs to a study of control samples from healthy donors and cancer patients. Germline V gene lookup returns CDR1 SGDLS and CDR2 YYNGEE. This CDR3 is 14 amino acids long. Trimming cost V 3 bases and J 7 bases, with 11 bases left between them. Data came from immunoSEQ multiplex PCR; TCRdb stores just in-frame clones and leaves some out. The data hold about 170,000 clones, with approximately 90% observed a single time. The chain joins TRBV9 to TRBJ1-6; no clear D. The clonotype was recovered from a man under 40 in good health. The material sequenced was blood. The CDR3 is CASSATKGNSPLHF. The CDR3 DNA follows: TGTGCCAGCAGCGCCACCAAGGGAAATTCACCCCTCCACTTT.